What follows are 26 T cell receptor beta chains derived from one specimen sequenced in a study of T cell changes during pregnancy in multiple sclerosis. Profiled with immunoSEQ multiplex PCR; TCRdb holds only in-frame clones, not every one. The sample carries about 23,000 clones, 80% to 90% recorded once. The sequencing used CD4+ T cells from peripheral blood mononuclear cells, collected in the first trimester of pregnancy. These receptors came from a female donor in good health, enrolled as a control in a pregnancy study.

The chain employs TRBV9 and TRBJ2-1; 7 nucleotides align to TRBD2. Germline CDR1 reads SGDLS; CDR2 reads YYNGEE. The CDR3 totals 17 residues. After removal of 0 bases from V and 0 bases from J, the junction contained 6 bases not matched to a gene. The CDR3 here is CASSVDTSASSYNEQFF. DNA of the CDR3: TGTGCCAGCAGCGTAGACACTAGCGCTAGCTCCTACAATGAGCAGTTCTTC. Full variable domain (remainder filled in from reference TRBV9 and TRBJ2-1): DSGVTQTPKHLITATGQRVTLRCSPRSGDLSVYWYQQSLDQGLQFLIQYYNGEERAKGNILERFSAQQFPDLHSELNLSSLELGDSALYFCASSVDTSASSYNEQFFGPGTRLTVL.

This clone was detected only once. The chain employs TRBV2 and TRBJ2-3, with TRBD2 matching over 9 bases. Trimming took 4 bases from V and 8 from J; bases not matched to a gene: 13. The CDR3 covers 16 residues. Germline CDR1 SNHLY, CDR2 FYNNEI. The CDR3 nucleotides are TGTGCCAGCAGTGGGATGGGCGGGAGGGCCTTGGGTACGCAGTATTTT. Its protein is CASSGMGGRALGTQYF.

The chain couples TRBV14 to TRBJ2-3; 11 nucleotides align to TRBD2. Per the germline V gene, CDR1 is SGHDN and CDR2 is FVKESK. Trimming cost V 6 bases and J 8 bases; bases outside gene matches: 4. The CDR3 is 13 amino acids. This CDR3 is CASRLAGAVTQYF. The CDR3 nucleotides are TGTGCCAGCAGACTAGCGGGGGCAGTTACGCAGTATTTT.

This chain connects TRBV5-6 to TRBJ2-3, with no clear D. The ends were cut back, 5 bases at V and 4 bases at J, with 8 bases in the middle. The CDR3 runs to 12 residues. Per germline, CDR1 SGHDT and CDR2 YYEEEE. The CDR3 DNA is TGTGCCAGCAGTTTTCAGGCAGATACGCAGTATTTT. Translation: CASSFQADTQYF. The full variable domain, its missing parts supplied by reference TRBV5-6 and TRBJ2-3, is DAGVTQSPTHLIKTRGQQVTLRCSPKSGHDTVSWYQQALGQGPQFIFQYYEEEERQRGNFPDRFSGHQFPNYSSELNVNALLLGDSALYLCASSFQADTQYFGPGTRLTVL.

CDR3 loop: CASRSKGQGSYNEQFF. The CDR3 DNA follows: TGTGCCAGTAGGTCCAAGGGACAGGGCTCCTACAATGAGCAGTTCTTC. The chain joins TRBV19 to TRBJ2-1, with 9 nucleotides matching TRBD1. J was trimmed by 0 bases and V by 6 bases; bases with no gene match: 6. Looked up from germline, CDR1 is LNHDA and CDR2 is SQIVND (reference sequence). The CDR3 length is 16 residues.

The chain carries TRBV5-4 and TRBJ2-1; 16 nucleotides match TRBD2. The CDR3 length is 16 residues. The germline V gene encodes CDR1 SGHNT and CDR2 YYREEE (reference sequence). J lost 9 bases, V lost 4 bases, and 7 bases had no gene match. CDR3 DNA: TGTGCCAGCAGCGCGCGGGGACTAGCGGGAGGGGGTGAGCAGTTCTTC. Amino acids: CASSARGLAGGGEQFF.

The rearrangement links TRBV6-5 to TRBJ2-1; TRBD1 agrees at 8 bases. The V segment lost 8 bases and the J segment 9 bases; nucleotides outside the gene matches: 12. Germline V gives CDR1 MNHEY, CDR2 SVGAGI. The CDR3 spans 14 residues. In DNA, the CDR3 is TGTGCCAGCGTAGGACAGGGTAGGGGCAGTGAGCAGTTCTTC. Amino acid sequence: CASVGQGRGSEQFF.

The gene calls are TRBV5-4 and TRBJ2-3; tentative D call: TRBD1 (6 bases). The CDR3 length is 14 residues. In germline, CDR1 is SGHNT, CDR2 YYREEE (reference sequence). The germline V and J ends were trimmed by 6 bases and 4 bases, with 15 bases remaining between them. This CDR3 is CASMQGYWADTQYF. As DNA, the CDR3 is TGTGCCAGCATGCAGGGGTATTGGGCAGATACGCAGTATTTT.

The chain couples TRBV14 to TRBJ2-3; TRBD2 matches at 10 bases. This CDR3 has 16 amino acids. Germline CDR1 reads SGHDN; CDR2 reads FVKESK. V lost 4 bases and J lost 2; bases outside the gene matches: 6. The CDR3 is CASSRVAGGITDTQYF. The CDR3 bases are TGTGCCAGCAGCCGTGTAGCGGGGGGTATCACAGATACGCAGTATTTT. Combining the CDR3 with reference TRBV14 and TRBJ2-3 gives the whole variable domain EAGVTQFPSHSVIEKGQTVTLRCDPISGHDNLYWYRRVMGKEIKFLLHFVKESKQDESGMPNNRFLAERTGGTYSTLKVQPAELEDSGVYFCASSRVAGGITDTQYFGPGTRLTVL.

The chain recombines TRBV5-1 with TRBJ2-7, with 9 bases identical to TRBD2. CDR3 size: 17 residues. J lost 2 bases, V lost 0 bases, and 9 bases had no gene match. Germline loops: CDR1 SGHRS, CDR2 YFSETQ. DNA of the CDR3: TGCGCCAGCAGCTTGGCTAGCGGGAAAAGGGGAGCCTACGAGCAGTACTTC. Protein: CASSLASGKRGAYEQYF.

The rearrangement joins TRBV28 to TRBJ2-3; 7 positions match TRBD1. The V gene end was trimmed by 2 bases and the J gene end by 0 bases; junction bases not matched to a gene: 14. Germline-derived CDR1 and CDR2 are MDHEN and SYDVKM. The CDR3 covers 19 residues. CDR3 protein: CASSLDIGGQEISTDTQYF. DNA of the CDR3: TGTGCCAGCAGTTTAGATATAGGCGGACAGGAGATTAGCACAGATACGCAGTATTTT.

This clone was recorded only once. The rearrangement links TRBV11-2 to TRBJ1-2; D is possibly TRBD1 (5 bases). Per germline, CDR1 SGHAT and CDR2 FQNNGV. The CDR3 consists of 14 residues. V lost 1 base, J lost 4 bases, and 10 bases lay in between. The CDR3 loop is CASSLGREAYGYTF. The CDR3 region has the DNA TGTGCCAGCAGCTTAGGCAGGGAGGCCTATGGCTACACCTTC.

The rearrangement links TRBV2 to TRBJ2-7; TRBD2 matches at 9 bases. This CDR3 has 14 residues. Germline loops: CDR1 SNHLY, CDR2 FYNNEI. Germline trimming cut 5 bases from V and 2 bases from J; bases unmatched to any gene: 4. CDR3 region: CASSRVAGAYEQYF. CDR3 coding DNA: TGTGCCAGCAGTAGGGTAGCGGGAGCCTACGAGCAGTACTTC.

This clone was counted once. The chain employs TRBV9 and TRBJ2-1; TRBD2 aligns across 11 bases. This CDR3 is built from 15 residues. Germline assignment: CDR1 SGDLS and CDR2 YYNGEE. Trimming at V came to 2 bases and at J to 8 bases, leaving 6 bases not matched to a gene. The CDR3 DNA is TGTGCCAGCAGCGTTAGCGGGGGGGCGGGGGATGAGCAGTTCTTC. Protein sequence: CASSVSGGAGDEQFF.

The genes are TRBV9 and TRBJ2-1, with TRBD1 matching 9 bases. The CDR3 runs to 14 residues. Per the germline V gene, CDR1 is SGDLS and CDR2 is YYNGEE. The V and J ends lost 0 bases and 10 bases, in that order; junction bases with no gene match: 5. The CDR3 nucleotides are TGTGCCAGCAGCGTAGGGGGGGACAGGGAAGAGCAGTTCTTC. This translates into CASSVGGDREEQFF.

This clone was detected only once. The gene calls are TRBV30 and TRBJ1-5; no firm D call. V lost 0 bases and J lost 7, with 16 bases in between. The CDR3 covers 15 residues. The germline V gene has CDR1 GTSNPN and CDR2 SVGIG (reference sequence). This chain's CDR3 is CAWSVRGWEAQPQHF. CDR3 DNA sequence: TGTGCCTGGAGTGTACGAGGGTGGGAAGCGCAGCCCCAGCATTTT.

This chain connects TRBV29-1 to TRBJ2-5; maybe TRBD1 (5 bases). Looked up from germline, CDR1 is SQVTM and CDR2 is ANQGSEA. V gave up 5 bases and J gave up 1 base, with 11 bases separating them. CDR3 size: 13 residues. The CDR3 here is CSVNLGVQETQYF. CDR3 nucleotide sequence: TGCAGCGTTAACCTAGGGGTCCAAGAGACCCAGTACTTC.

V usage is TRBV10-3 and J usage is TRBJ2-6, with 14 bases lining up with TRBD2. From germline, CDR1 is ENHRY and CDR2 SYGVKD. This CDR3 spans 19 amino acids. Losses at the gene ends were 4 bases for V and 0 bases for J; bases not matched to a gene: 5. The CDR3 reads CAISGGTSGGYSGANVLTF. The CDR3 nucleotides are TGTGCCATCAGTGGAGGGACTAGCGGGGGATACTCTGGGGCCAACGTCCTGACTTTC.

The V gene is TRBV9, the J gene TRBJ2-3, with TRBD2 matching over 10 bases. This CDR3 is built from 15 residues. From germline, CDR1 is SGDLS and CDR2 YYNGEE. With 6 bases clipped from V and 2 bases from J, the junction kept 6 bases outside the gene matches. The CDR3 bases are TGTGCCAGCACCCCTAGCGGGGGATTCACAGATACGCAGTATTTT. It codes for CASTPSGGFTDTQYF.

This clone was recorded once. The gene calls are TRBV6-5 and TRBJ2-7, with 11 nucleotides matching TRBD1. The germline V gene encodes CDR1 MNHEY and CDR2 SVGAGI. The CDR3 contains 13 residues. Germline trimming cut 6 bases from V and 6 bases from J; bases unmatched to any gene: 4. CDR3 DNA: TGTGCCAGCAGAGGGACAGGGGGAAGCGAGCAGTACTTC. Translation: CASRGTGGSEQYF.

CDR3 bases: TGTGCCAGCAGTTACGACAGAACCAGGGAGACCCAGTACTTC. Translated, it gives CASSYDRTRETQYF. The chain links TRBV6-6 to TRBJ2-5; TRBD1 might be the D (5 bases). With 2 bases removed from V and 5 bases from J, the gap between germline ends came to 12 bases. Germline V gene sequence: CDR1 MNHNY, CDR2 SVGAGI (reference sequence). CDR3 length: 14 amino acids.

The chain links TRBV6-6 to TRBJ1-1, with D unresolved. The germline gives CDR1 MNHNY, CDR2 SVGAGI (reference sequence). CDR3 length: 13 residues. V was cut by 5 bases and J by 1 base, with 8 bases left in between. The CDR3 region is CASSIQRNTEAFF. The CDR3 region has the DNA TGTGCCAGCAGTATACAGAGGAACACTGAAGCTTTCTTT.

CDR3 sequence reads: CASSVWGAGDTQYF. CDR3 nucleotide sequence: TGTGCCAGCAGCGTATGGGGAGCCGGAGATACGCAGTATTTT. The chain is built from TRBV9 and TRBJ2-3; possibly TRBD2 for D (5 bases). This CDR3 region has 14 residues. Germline loops: CDR1 SGDLS, CDR2 YYNGEE. Trimming cost V 1 base and J 5 bases, with 11 bases left between them.

J is TRBJ2-2 and V is TRBV4-2; 7 bases are a match to TRBD1. This CDR3 has 15 amino acids. Germline CDR1 is LGHNA and CDR2 is YNFKEQ. The J segment lost 1 base and the V segment lost 1 base, leaving 0 bases of the junction unmatched. CDR3 amino acids: CASSQGTGNTGELFF. As DNA, the CDR3 is TGTGCCAGCAGCCAAGGGACAGGGAACACCGGGGAGCTGTTTTTT.

The chain uses TRBV4-1 and TRBJ2-5; 10 bases are shared with TRBD1. CDR3 length equals 17 residues. The ends lost 2 bases at V and 5 bases at J; junction bases unmatched: 11. Per germline, CDR1 MGHRA and CDR2 YSYEKL. CDR3 DNA sequence: TGCGCCAGCAGCCAAACCTGGGACAGGGGAGGGGCCGAGACCCAGTACTTC. It codes for CASSQTWDRGGAETQYF.

This clone was found a few times. The chain couples TRBV2 to TRBJ2-3; D unresolved. The CDR3 is 13 residues long. Looked up from germline, CDR1 is SNHLY and CDR2 is FYNNEI. Trimming removed 4 bases from V and 2 bases from J, with 7 bases in between. The CDR3 DNA reads as TGTGCCAGCAGTGCCCCCTTCACAGATACGCAGTATTTT. The encoded protein is CASSAPFTDTQYF.